This is a list of T cell receptor beta chains from one sample in a study of blood T cell repertoires in COVID-19. Profiling relied on immunoSEQ multiplex PCR, and the TCRdb table lists in-frame clones only, not all of them. The sample yields 400,000 or so clones, 70% to 90% seen once. Sequencing was performed on peripheral blood. The receptors derive from a young man with COVID-19, enrolled during active disease. Both conserved end residues are trimmed from each CDR3. Each record gives: V gene, CDR3 protein.

TRBV5-6 ASSLVASAQETQY
TRBV5-5 ASTPGGQRIGKTQY
TRBV5-4 ASSLEAARGSPLH
TRBV3-1/TRBV3-2 ASSQGVHRGTDTQY
TRBV6-5 ASSYSRQRFNEKLF
TRBV6-1 ASSGATSGRAGYEQY
TRBV27 ASKGGFSTDTQY
TRBV7-6 ASSLEASGNSYNEQF
TRBV2 ASSEGRLHTDTQY
TRBV9 ASSFGTPSYEQY
TRBV3-1/TRBV3-2 ASSGQNNEQF
TRBV2 ASSEIRSNTEAF
TRBV28 ASSQLQGGKDEQF
TRBV2 ASRPQGLSTDTQY
TRBV7-9 ASSPPGQGVGELF
TRBV6-8 ASSSLAGGHTDTQY
TRBV5-6 ASSFLAGNNEQF
TRBV11-2 ASSWTSGSVDEQF
TRBV11-3 ASSVQGGSGNTIY
TRBV5-1 ASSPRTSGSDEQF
TRBV7-9 ASRFQDSYEQY
TRBV6-5 ASRDLGRANYGYT
TRBV7-2 ASSPSRWEQY
TRBV7-2 ASSLAQARGNTIY
TRBV7-9 ASSPSAYEQY
TRBV6-6 ASSPAQADNEQF
TRBV5-1 ASSHARGSTTDTQY
TRBV9 ASSVEVAGGYNEQF
TRBV7-2 ASSSREAADTQY
TRBV2 ASWTGYGYT
TRBV30 AWRSGGYTEQF
TRBV29-1 SAVRGIGTGELF
TRBV3-1/TRBV3-2 ASSQALRGRFEQY
TRBV19 ASSWGSGRAGSEQY
TRBV9 ASSLLDSRGETQY
TRBV10-2 ASSEKGGTRRRMY
TRBV5-6 ASSLRRQFNQPQH
TRBV2 ASSRDSYGYT
TRBV12-3/TRBV12-4 ASSLVSYEQY
TRBV30 AWSVRQGAYEQY
TRBV4-2 ASSPQGDSPLH
TRBV5-4 ASSFGGASRSYEQY
TRBV6-1 ASSERPPGRGTDTQY
TRBV19 ASSTGQNNQPQH
TRBV13 ASSLGRLLVDTQY